This entry concerns a single TCR beta chain. The PCR had 60 Vbeta and 13 Jbeta primers. Here immunoSEQ multiplex PCR was the method, and the copy in TCRdb shows in-frame clones only, minus some. The sample yields hundreds of thousands of clones, 80% to 90% seen once. The CDR3 extends over 17 amino acids. V was trimmed by 0 bases and J by 0 bases, leaving 13 bases between them. CDR1 and CDR2 from the germline V gene are SGDLS and YYNGEE. The data are from a study of cytomegalovirus exposure and HLA in healthy donors. About the research overall: Earlier, 150 million to 200 million T cells were analyzed, and more than 100 million unique TCR beta sequences were found among them.

Sequenced material: PBMCs. The receptor comes from a woman aged 18-30 years in good health and CMV-seronegative. J is TRBJ1-3 and V is TRBV9, with D maybe TRBD1 (6 bases). CDR3 residues: CASSVVGGGGSGNTIYF. CDR3 DNA: TGTGCCAGCAGCGTAGTAGGAGGGGGGGGCTCTGGAAACACCATATATTTT.